Below, 25 T cell receptor beta chains from the same sample are listed, as sequenced in a study of beta chain features in type 1 diabetes. Study observations and caveats: Patients with Type 1 diabetes showed moderately but significantly shorter TCRB CDR3s in all four CD4+ subsets.

Their recognized antigens are unknown. The isolated RNA, all of it, was reverse transcribed, so expressed TCRB transcripts were what got sequenced. Clones were read by immunoSEQ multiplex PCR, and TCRdb kept only the in-frame ones, dropping some. The sample lists hundreds of thousands of clones, over 10% occurring once. Material for sequencing was naive CD4+ T cells from blood. Every receptor here comes from a man aged 18-30 years with type 1 diabetes.

In its sample, this clone was seen a few times. The rearrangement joins TRBV28 to TRBJ2-7, with TRBD1 matching 10 bases. With 5 bases clipped from V and 7 bases from J, the junction kept 5 bases outside the gene matches. CDR1 and CDR2 (germline): MDHEN, SYDVKM. The CDR3 runs 13 residues. CDR3 loop: CASSPGQGREQYF. CDR3 bases: TGTGCCAGCAGTCCGGGACAGGGGAGAGAGCAGTACTTC. The full variable domain, with the rest looked up from reference TRBV28 and TRBJ2-7, is DVKVTQSSRYLVKRTGEKVFLECVQDMDHENMFWYRQDPGLGLRLIYFSYDVKMKEKGDIPEGYSVSREKKERFSLILESASTNQTSMYLCASSPGQGREQYFGPGTRLTVT.

This clone was detected only a few times. CDR3 nucleotide sequence: TGTGCCAGCTCACCACAACAGGATAGCTCTGGAAACACCATATATTTT. Translated: CASSPQQDSSGNTIYF. The chain joins TRBV18 to TRBJ1-3, with D possibly matching TRBD1 (5 bases). Germline CDR1 KGHSH, CDR2 LQKENI. V was shortened by 1 base and J by 0 bases, with 10 bases between the two germline ends. The CDR3 is 16 amino acids.

The CDR3 bases are TGCAGCGTTCAAACAGGGTTCGGCTATGGCTACACCTTC. It yields the protein CSVQTGFGYGYTF. The V gene is TRBV29-1, the J gene TRBJ1-2; perhaps TRBD1 as D (6 bases). The V gene's germline CDR1 is SQVTM and CDR2 ANQGSEA. This CDR3 is 13 amino acids long. Between the trimmed V and J ends, which lost 5 bases and 4 bases, there was a span of 14 bases.

V is TRBV7-9 and J is TRBJ2-3, with 10 bases that match TRBD1. V shed 5 bases, J shed 3 bases, and the junction held 8 bases outside the gene matches. CDR3 size: 16 residues. Germline V lookup: CDR1 SEHNR, CDR2 FQNEAQ (reference sequence). CDR3 sequence reads: CASSQGDRGPTDTQYF. The CDR3 coding sequence is TGTGCCAGCAGCCAAGGCGACAGGGGGCCGACAGATACGCAGTATTTT.

This clone has only a few counts. The chain carries TRBV30 and TRBJ1-5, with D possibly TRBD1 on 5 matching bases. There are 12 residues in the CDR3. CDR1 and CDR2 (germline): GTSNPN, SVGIG (reference sequence). V was trimmed by 8 bases and J by 2 bases, leaving 10 bases between them. CDR3 amino acids: CAAEGGNQPQHF. In DNA, the CDR3 is TGTGCCGCGGAAGGGGGCAATCAGCCCCAGCATTTT.

This clone was counted between two and nine times. The gene calls are TRBV25-1 and TRBJ1-1; TRBD1 matches at 7 bases. Germline lookup yields CDR1 MGHDK and CDR2 SYGVNS. The trim removed 6 bases at V and 4 bases at J, leaving 5 bases unmatched. The CDR3 totals 13 residues. The CDR3 is CASSWDSFTEAFF. The DNA of the CDR3 is TGTGCCAGCAGCTGGGACAGCTTCACTGAAGCTTTCTTT.

This clone was counted a few times. This chain joins TRBV28 and TRBJ1-1, with 9 positions matching TRBD1. Germline V gene lookup returns CDR1 MDHEN and CDR2 SYDVKM. This CDR3 is built from 15 residues. J gave up 5 bases and V 2 bases, and 6 bases lay outside the gene matches. This CDR3 is CASSLLGDRDTEAFF. CDR3 DNA sequence: TGTGCCAGCAGTTTACTTGGGGACAGGGATACTGAAGCTTTCTTT. Variable domain in full (rest from reference TRBV28 and TRBJ1-1): DVKVTQSSRYLVKRTGEKVFLECVQDMDHENMFWYRQDPGLGLRLIYFSYDVKMKEKGDIPEGYSVSREKKERFSLILESASTNQTSMYLCASSLLGDRDTEAFFGQGTRLTVV.

This clone was observed a few times. This CDR3 is CASSYRGGDDYGYTF. The CDR3 DNA reads TGTGCCAGCAGCTATCGGGGAGGGGATGACTATGGCTACACCTTC. This rearrangement joins TRBV5-6 to TRBJ1-2; D may be TRBD1 (5 bases). In germline, CDR1 is SGHDT, CDR2 YYEEEE. Trimming left V 3 bases short and J 3 bases short, with 15 bases between. CDR3 size: 15 residues. The full variable domain, rest sourced from reference TRBV5-6 and TRBJ1-2, is DAGVTQSPTHLIKTRGQQVTLRCSPKSGHDTVSWYQQALGQGPQFIFQYYEEEERQRGNFPDRFSGHQFPNYSSELNVNALLLGDSALYLCASSYRGGDDYGYTFGSGTRLTVV.

This clone was observed a handful of times. The CDR3 spells CASSRAPYGYTF. For the CDR3, the DNA is TGTGCCAGCAGTAGGGCTCCTTATGGCTACACCTTC. The J gene is TRBJ1-2, the V gene TRBV2; D is unresolved. CDR3 length: 12 amino acids. V was cut by 5 bases and J by 5 bases, with 9 bases left in between. Germline CDR1 is SNHLY and CDR2 is FYNNEI.

Only a few counts were recorded for this clone. The V and J genes are TRBV5-1 and TRBJ2-6; D is undetermined. Germline V gene sequence: CDR1 SGHRS, CDR2 YFSETQ. CDR3 length equals 17 residues. V was cut by 1 base and J by 4 bases, with 15 bases left in between. CDR3 in DNA: TGCGCCAGCAGCTTGCGGTCCGGGTCGGCCGGGGCCAACGTCCTGACTTTC. It yields the protein CASSLRSGSAGANVLTF.

The rearrangement joins TRBV5-1 to TRBJ1-1; 9 bases are shared with TRBD1. The J segment lost 0 bases and the V segment lost 7 bases, leaving 1 base of the junction unmatched. Germline loops: CDR1 SGHRS, CDR2 YFSETQ. The CDR3 sequence is 13 residues long. CDR3 loop: CASGQGLNTEAFF. The CDR3, as DNA: TGCGCCAGCGGACAGGGGTTGAACACTGAAGCTTTCTTT.

V and J are TRBV30 and TRBJ1-5; D remains unclear. Germline CDR1 and CDR2: GTSNPN and SVGIG (reference sequence). This CDR3 spans 14 amino acids. The V gene lost 4 bases and the J gene lost 1 base, with 11 bases spanning the gap. In DNA form, the CDR3 reads TGTGCCTGGAACCCGGTGGCCAGCAATCAGCCCCAGCATTTT. This gives the protein CAWNPVASNQPQHF.

V gene TRBV10-3 combines with J gene TRBJ1-2; D is possibly TRBD1 (5 bases). CDR3 length equals 13 residues. CDR1 is ENHRY and CDR2 is SYGVKD in the germline V gene. V was clipped by 3 bases and J by 5 bases, with 10 bases between them. The CDR3 here is CAISDPGQYGYTF. As DNA, the CDR3 is TGTGCCATCAGTGACCCTGGACAATATGGCTACACCTTC.

This clone has more than one count but fewer than ten. The V gene is TRBV10-3, the J gene TRBJ1-1, with TRBD1 identical over 7 bases. Germline values: CDR1 ENHRY, CDR2 SYGVKD. Trimming cost V 7 bases and J 0 bases; bases outside gene matches: 8. The CDR3 is 15 residues long. The CDR3 spells CAITQGERMNTEAFF. The CDR3 DNA reads as TGTGCCATCACCCAGGGGGAACGGATGAACACTGAAGCTTTCTTT.

This clone was seen a few times. The V call is TRBV4-1, the J call TRBJ1-1, with D unclear. V was trimmed by 1 base and J by 0 bases, leaving 6 bases between them. The germline V gene encodes CDR1 MGHRA and CDR2 YSYEKL. The CDR3 is 14 amino acids. CDR3 protein: CASSQVGLNTEAFF. CDR3 nucleotides: TGCGCCAGCAGCCAAGTAGGGTTGAACACTGAAGCTTTCTTT.

About this clone itself: A junction boundary mismatches the germline segment, possibly from a read error. The V and J genes are TRBV29-1 and TRBJ1-2, with a possible D match to TRBD1 (6 bases). The CDR3 has 14 residues. Germline CDR1 and CDR2: SQVTM and ANQGSEA. Here the CDR3 reads CSVVTRGEAYRYTF. As DNA, the CDR3 is TGCAGCGTTGTCACAAGGGGGGAGGCCTATCGCTACACCTTC.

This clone was observed a few times. The chain joins TRBV5-1 to TRBJ2-7; D gene ambiguous. Per the germline V gene, CDR1 is SGHRS and CDR2 is YFSETQ. This CDR3 is built from 14 residues. V was clipped by 4 bases and J by 2 bases, with 13 bases between them. The CDR3 sequence: CASSVESSTYEQYF. CDR3 coding DNA: TGCGCCAGCAGCGTGGAGTCGTCGACCTACGAGCAGTACTTC.

CDR3 bases: TGTGCCAGCAGCGTAGCCGACAGAGCCCTTGAAGCTTTCTTT. Amino acid sequence: CASSVADRALEAFF. This rearrangement joins TRBV9 to TRBJ1-1, with D possibly matching TRBD1 (5 bases). Trimming cost V 0 bases and J 7 bases, with 13 bases left between them. Germline V lookup: CDR1 SGDLS, CDR2 YYNGEE. The CDR3 contains 14 residues.

This chain connects TRBV7-9 to TRBJ1-2; D is undetermined. V was clipped by 5 bases and J by 8 bases, with 9 bases between them. Germline CDR1 and CDR2: SEHNR and FQNEAQ (reference sequence). This CDR3 comprises 11 residues. CDR3 region: CASSRSLGYTF. In DNA, the CDR3 is TGTGCCAGCAGCCGTTCTTTGGGCTACACCTTC.

The rearrangement links TRBV2 to TRBJ1-5, with 8 bases aligning to TRBD1. CDR3 length equals 15 residues. After removal of 4 bases from V and 3 bases from J, the junction contained 5 bases not matched to a gene. Germline CDR1 reads SNHLY; CDR2 reads FYNNEI. The chain's CDR3 is CASSGAGGYNQPQHF. CDR3 sequence (DNA): TGTGCCAGCAGTGGGGCAGGGGGCTACAATCAGCCCCAGCATTTT.

The chain uses TRBV4-1 and TRBJ1-5, with D unclear. The V end was cut by 0 bases, the J end by 5 bases, with 14 bases between. The CDR3 extends over 16 amino acids. Germline CDR1 MGHRA, CDR2 YSYEKL. Here the CDR3 reads CASSQDGVFGHQPQHF. The CDR3 DNA reads TGCGCCAGCAGCCAAGATGGGGTCTTCGGACATCAGCCCCAGCATTTT.

CDR3 loop: CANAGKPHYGYTF. DNA for the CDR3: TGTGCCAACGCAGGGAAACCTCACTATGGCTACACCTTC. The rearrangement uses TRBV6-1 and TRBJ1-2; D is possibly TRBD1 (5 bases). Trimming removed 10 bases from V and 3 bases from J, with 15 bases in between. CDR3 length equals 13 residues. Per the germline V gene, CDR1 is MNHNS and CDR2 is SASEGT.

This chain joins TRBV6-6 and TRBJ2-5; D is unclear. CDR1 MNHNY and CDR2 SVGAGI come from the germline V gene (reference sequence). The CDR3 length is 16 residues. Trimming pared 0 bases from V and 2 bases from J, leaving 13 bases between. CDR3 DNA: TGTGCCAGCAGTTACTCGCCGAACTACAGTCAAGAGACCCAGTACTTC. Its protein product is CASSYSPNYSQETQYF.

V gene TRBV7-2 combines with J gene TRBJ1-5; D unresolved. This CDR3 has 14 residues. Germline CDR1 reads SGHTA; CDR2 reads FQGNSA. V was trimmed by 2 bases and J by 5 bases, leaving 10 bases between them. The CDR3 here is CASSLLQGDQPQHF. Written as DNA, the CDR3 is TGTGCCAGCAGCTTACTTCAAGGTGATCAGCCCCAGCATTTT.

The table lists this clone with a few counts. The chain combines TRBV13 with TRBJ2-6; possibly TRBD2 for D (6 bases). With 9 bases removed from V and 0 bases from J, the gap between germline ends came to 12 bases. The CDR3 is 15 residues long. Germline assignment: CDR1 PRHDT and CDR2 FYEKMQ (reference sequence). CDR3 amino acids: CASGGQISGANVLTF. The CDR3 DNA reads as TGTGCCAGTGGAGGGCAGATCTCTGGGGCCAACGTCCTGACTTTC.